The 10 T cell receptor beta chains reported below all come from one sample, sequenced in a study of graft-versus-host responses after intestinal transplantation. Data came from immunoSEQ multiplex PCR; TCRdb stores just in-frame clones and leaves some out. Here the sample spans about 26,000 clones, more than 75% being singletons. What these receptors recognize is not known. Sequences were derived from unstimulated CD4+ T cells sorted from spleen or lymph node cells, sampled before intestinal transplant. The receptors shown here come from a human donor who received an intestinal transplant.

The chain links TRBV19 to TRBJ2-7; TRBD1 aligns across 7 bases. The germline V gene has CDR1 LNHDA and CDR2 SQIVND (reference sequence). CDR3 length: 16 residues. J was trimmed by 0 bases and V by 3 bases; bases with no gene match: 8. Written as DNA, the CDR3 is TGTGCCAGTAGTATCCTGAGACAGGGTTCCTCCTACGAGCAGTACTTC. Translating gives CASSILRQGSSYEQYF. Variable domain in full (rest from reference TRBV19 and TRBJ2-7): DGGITQSPKYLFRKEGQNVTLSCEQNLNHDAMYWYRQDPGQGLRLIYYSQIVNDFQKGDIAEGYSVSREKKESFPLTVTSAQKNPTAFYLCASSILRQGSSYEQYFGPGTRLTVT.

This rearrangement joins TRBV5-4 to TRBJ2-3; TRBD2 agrees at 11 bases. The V gene's germline CDR1 is SGHNT and CDR2 YYREEE (reference sequence). V gave up 4 bases and J gave up 5 bases; unmatched junction bases: 9. The CDR3 runs 16 residues. The CDR3 DNA follows: TGTGCCAGCAGCGCAATAGCGGGGGGGCTCGGAGATACGCAGTATTTT. It encodes CASSAIAGGLGDTQYF.

This chain connects TRBV2 to TRBJ2-3; 14 positions agree with TRBD2. The CDR3 sequence is 15 residues long. J was trimmed by 5 bases and V by 5 bases; bases with no gene match: 3. The germline gives CDR1 SNHLY, CDR2 FYNNEI. The CDR3 DNA is TGTGCCAGCAGTCGACTAGCGGGGGGGCAAGATACGCAGTATTTT. This sequence encodes CASSRLAGGQDTQYF.

The rearrangement links TRBV12-1 to TRBJ2-2; no check of the table's D call, TRBD1, against the DNA was made. TRBV12-1 has pseudogene status. The CDR3 is made up of 17 amino acids. This CDR3 reads CASSFGAGGTNTGELFF. Written as DNA, the CDR3 is TGTGCCAGCAGCTTTGGGGCAGGGGGCACGAACACCGGGGAGCTGTTTTTT.

The sample holds one count of this clone. This rearrangement joins TRBV30 to TRBJ1-3, with D unclear. Germline assignment: CDR1 GTSNPN and CDR2 SVGIG (reference sequence). Trimming removed 0 bases at V and 1 base at J, with 7 bases between. CDR3 size: 14 residues. CDR3 amino acids: CAWSVGPSGNTIYF. The CDR3 DNA follows: TGTGCCTGGAGTGTTGGGCCGTCTGGAAACACCATATATTTT. The variable domain in full, with the rest retrieved from reference TRBV30 and TRBJ1-3, is SQTIHQWPATLVQPVGSPLSLECTVEGTSNPNLYWYRQAAGRGLQLLFYSVGIGQISSEVPQNLSASRPQDRQFILSSKKLLLSDSGFYLCAWSVGPSGNTIYFGEGSWLTVV.

The J gene is TRBJ1-5, the V gene TRBV21-1. TRBV21-1 is assigned pseudogene status. CDR3 length: 13 residues. As DNA, the CDR3 is TGTGCCAGCAGCAAATATAGCAATCAGCCCCAGCATTTT. Translating it yields CASSKYSNQPQHF.

The chain employs TRBV2 and TRBJ2-1; D is unresolved. V lost 5 bases to trimming and J lost 9 bases, with 8 bases between them. CDR3 length: 11 amino acids. In germline, CDR1 is SNHLY, CDR2 FYNNEI. CDR3 sequence reads: CASSPAAEQFF. CDR3 nucleotide sequence: TGTGCCAGCAGTCCAGCAGCTGAGCAGTTCTTC. Based on the CDR3 plus reference TRBV2 and TRBJ2-1, the full variable domain is EPEVTQTPSHQVTQMGQEVILRCVPISNHLYFYWYRQILGQKVEFLVSFYNNEISEKSEIFDDQFSVERPDGSNFTLKIRSTKLEDSAMYFCASSPAAEQFFGPGTRLTVL.

V and J are TRBV5-1 and TRBJ2-1; D possibly uses TRBD1 or TRBD2 (6 bases each). With 4 bases removed from V and 6 bases from J, the gap between germline ends came to 20 bases. The CDR3 covers 16 residues. Germline V lookup: CDR1 SGHRS, CDR2 YFSETQ. The CDR3 loop is CASSPEGTGPFNEQFF. CDR3 sequence (DNA): TGCGCCAGCAGCCCGGAGGGTACAGGGCCCTTCAATGAGCAGTTCTTC.

This clone was seen only once. The chain couples TRBV7-8 to TRBJ1-3; tentative D call: TRBD1 (6 bases). CDR3 length: 15 amino acids. V lost 0 bases, J lost 2 bases, and 8 bases lay in between. Germline assignment: CDR1 SGHVS and CDR2 FQNEAQ. This CDR3 reads CASSLARTAGNTIYF. DNA for the CDR3: TGTGCCAGCAGCTTAGCCCGGACAGCTGGAAACACCATATATTTT. The full variable domain, in which reference TRBV7-8 and TRBJ1-3 provide the parts outside the CDR3, is GAGVSQSPRYKVAKRGQDVALRCDPISGHVSLFWYQQALGQGPEFLTYFQNEAQLDKSGLPSDRFFAERPEGSVSTLKIQRTQQEDSAVYLCASSLARTAGNTIYFGEGSWLTVV.

This clone was recorded a few times. This chain uses TRBV5-1 with TRBJ1-1, with 8 bases aligning to TRBD1. Germline assignment: CDR1 SGHRS and CDR2 YFSETQ. The CDR3 is 14 amino acids. Germline trimming cut 0 bases from V and 5 bases from J; bases unmatched to any gene: 3. CDR3 sequence (DNA): TGCGCCAGCAGCTTGGACAGGGGGGGAACTGAAGCTTTCTTT. This sequence encodes CASSLDRGGTEAFF. The whole variable domain, remainder taken from reference TRBV5-1 and TRBJ1-1, is KAGVTQTPRYLIKTRGQQVTLSCSPISGHRSVSWYQQTPGQGLQFLFEYFSETQRNKGNFPGRFSGRQFSNSRSEMNVSTLELGDSALYLCASSLDRGGTEAFFGQGTRLTVV.